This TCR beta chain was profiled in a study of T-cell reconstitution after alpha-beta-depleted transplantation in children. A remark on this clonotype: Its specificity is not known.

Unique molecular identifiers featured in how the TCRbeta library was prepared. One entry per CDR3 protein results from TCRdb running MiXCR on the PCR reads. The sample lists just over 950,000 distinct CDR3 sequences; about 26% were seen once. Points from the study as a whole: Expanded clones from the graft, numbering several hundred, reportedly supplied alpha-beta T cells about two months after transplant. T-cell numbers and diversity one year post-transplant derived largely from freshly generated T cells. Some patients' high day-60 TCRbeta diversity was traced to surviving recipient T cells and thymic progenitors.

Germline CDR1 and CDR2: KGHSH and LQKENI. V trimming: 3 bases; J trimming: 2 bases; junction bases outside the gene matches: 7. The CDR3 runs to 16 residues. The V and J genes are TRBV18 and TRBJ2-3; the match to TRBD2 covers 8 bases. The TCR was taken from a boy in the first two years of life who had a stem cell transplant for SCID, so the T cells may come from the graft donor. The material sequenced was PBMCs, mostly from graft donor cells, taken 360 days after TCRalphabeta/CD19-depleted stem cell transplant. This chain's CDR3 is CASSPTGTRTTDTQYF. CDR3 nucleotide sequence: TGTGCCAGCTCACCGACCGGGACTAGAACCACAGATACGCAGTATTTT.